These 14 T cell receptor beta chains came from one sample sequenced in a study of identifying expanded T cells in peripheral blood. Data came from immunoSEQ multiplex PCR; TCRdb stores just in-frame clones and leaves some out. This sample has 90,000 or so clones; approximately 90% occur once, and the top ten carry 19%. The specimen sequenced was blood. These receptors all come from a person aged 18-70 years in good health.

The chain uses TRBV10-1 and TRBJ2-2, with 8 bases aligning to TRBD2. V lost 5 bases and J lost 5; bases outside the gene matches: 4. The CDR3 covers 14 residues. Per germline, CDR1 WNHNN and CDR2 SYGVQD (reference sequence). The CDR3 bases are TGCGCCAGCAGTCGGGGGGGCCGAACCGGGGAGCTGTTTTTT. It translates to CASSRGGRTGELFF.

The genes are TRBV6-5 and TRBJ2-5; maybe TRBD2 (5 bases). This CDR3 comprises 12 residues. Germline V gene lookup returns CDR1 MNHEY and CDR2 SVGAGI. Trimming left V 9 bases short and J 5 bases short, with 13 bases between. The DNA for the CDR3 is TGTGCCAGTGTTTCCAGCGGCGAGACCCAGTACTTC. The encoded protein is CASVSSGETQYF.

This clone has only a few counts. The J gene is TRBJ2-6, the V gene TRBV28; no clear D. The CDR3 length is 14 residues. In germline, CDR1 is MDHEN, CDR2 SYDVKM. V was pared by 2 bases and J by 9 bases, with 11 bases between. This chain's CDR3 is CASSLLGKDNVLTF. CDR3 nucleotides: TGTGCCAGCAGTTTACTAGGGAAGGACAACGTCCTGACTTTC. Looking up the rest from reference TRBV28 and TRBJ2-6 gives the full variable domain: DVKVTQSSRYLVKRTGEKVFLECVQDMDHENMFWYRQDPGLGLRLIYFSYDVKMKEKGDIPEGYSVSREKKERFSLILESASTNQTSMYLCASSLLGKDNVLTFGAGSRLTVL.

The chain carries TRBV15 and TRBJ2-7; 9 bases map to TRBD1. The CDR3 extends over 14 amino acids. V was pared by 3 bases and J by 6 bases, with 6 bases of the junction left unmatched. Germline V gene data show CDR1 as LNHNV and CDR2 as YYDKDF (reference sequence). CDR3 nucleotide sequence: TGTGCCACCAGCAGTCGGGACAGGGAGTTCGAGCAGTACTTC. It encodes CATSSRDREFEQYF.

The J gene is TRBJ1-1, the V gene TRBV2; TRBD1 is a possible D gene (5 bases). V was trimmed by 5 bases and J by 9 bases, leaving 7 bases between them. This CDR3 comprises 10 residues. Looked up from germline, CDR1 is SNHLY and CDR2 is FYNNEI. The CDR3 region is CASSRTQAFF. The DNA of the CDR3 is TGTGCCAGCAGTAGGACACAAGCTTTCTTT.

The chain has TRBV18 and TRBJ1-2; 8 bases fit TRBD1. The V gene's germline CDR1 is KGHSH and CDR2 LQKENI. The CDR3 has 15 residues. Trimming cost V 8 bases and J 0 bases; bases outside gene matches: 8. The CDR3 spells CASTSGTGANYGYTF. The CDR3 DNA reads TGTGCCAGCACATCCGGGACAGGAGCTAACTATGGCTACACCTTC.

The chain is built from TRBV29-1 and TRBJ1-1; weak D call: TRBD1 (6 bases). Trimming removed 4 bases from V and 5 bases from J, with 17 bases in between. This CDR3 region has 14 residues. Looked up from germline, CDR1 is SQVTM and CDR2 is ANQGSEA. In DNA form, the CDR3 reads TGCAGCGTTGGAACAGGGAGGGTAGAAACTGAAGCTTTCTTT. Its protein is CSVGTGRVETEAFF.

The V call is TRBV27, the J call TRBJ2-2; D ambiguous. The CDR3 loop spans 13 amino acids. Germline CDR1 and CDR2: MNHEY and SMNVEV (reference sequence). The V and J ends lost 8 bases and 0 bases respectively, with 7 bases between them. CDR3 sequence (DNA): TGTGCCAGCTATAGGCCGAACACCGGGGAGCTGTTTTTT. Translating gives CASYRPNTGELFF.

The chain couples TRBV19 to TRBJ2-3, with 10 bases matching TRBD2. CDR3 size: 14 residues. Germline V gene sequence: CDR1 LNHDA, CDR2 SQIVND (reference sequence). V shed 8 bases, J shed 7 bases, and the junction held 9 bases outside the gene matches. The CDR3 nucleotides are TGTGCCAGTTCCCCTAGCGGGGGTTCCTATACGCAGTATTTT. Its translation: CASSPSGGSYTQYF. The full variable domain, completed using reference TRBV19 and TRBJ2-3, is DGGITQSPKYLFRKEGQNVTLSCEQNLNHDAMYWYRQDPGQGLRLIYYSQIVNDFQKGDIAEGYSVSREKKESFPLTVTSAQKNPTAFYLCASSPSGGSYTQYFGPGTRLTVL.

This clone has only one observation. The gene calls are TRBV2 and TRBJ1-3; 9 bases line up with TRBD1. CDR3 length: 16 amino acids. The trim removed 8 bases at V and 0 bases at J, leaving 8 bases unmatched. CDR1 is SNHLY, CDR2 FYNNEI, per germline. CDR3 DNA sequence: TGTGCCAGCTCTGGACAGGGGACTCTCTCTGGAAACACCATATATTTT. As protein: CASSGQGTLSGNTIYF.

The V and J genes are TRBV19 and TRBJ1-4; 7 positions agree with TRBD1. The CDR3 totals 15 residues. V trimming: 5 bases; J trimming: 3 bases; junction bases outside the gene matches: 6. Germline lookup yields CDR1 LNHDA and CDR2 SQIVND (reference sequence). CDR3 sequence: CASSLAGTANEKLFF. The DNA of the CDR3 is TGTGCCAGTAGTCTGGCCGGGACAGCTAATGAAAAACTGTTTTTT.

The CDR3 nucleotides read TGTGCCAGCAGCCACGAAGCGGGGGGCACCGGGGAGCTGTTTTTT. It translates to CASSHEAGGTGELFF. The V gene is TRBV4-2, the J gene TRBJ2-2; TRBD2 matches at 9 bases. The ends lost 3 bases at V and 4 bases at J; junction bases unmatched: 3. The length of the CDR3 is 15 residues. CDR1 LGHNA and CDR2 YNFKEQ come from the germline V gene.

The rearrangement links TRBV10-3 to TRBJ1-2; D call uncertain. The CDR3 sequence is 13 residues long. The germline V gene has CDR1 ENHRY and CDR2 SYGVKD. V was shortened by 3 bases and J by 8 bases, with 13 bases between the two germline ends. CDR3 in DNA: TGTGCCATCAGTGACCCCAGTGGGGTAGGCTACACCTTC. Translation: CAISDPSGVGYTF.

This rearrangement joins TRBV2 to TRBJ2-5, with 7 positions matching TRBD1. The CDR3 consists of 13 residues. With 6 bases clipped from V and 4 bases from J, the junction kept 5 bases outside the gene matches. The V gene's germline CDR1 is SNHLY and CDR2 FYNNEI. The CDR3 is CASRAWTGETQYF. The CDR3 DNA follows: TGTGCCAGCAGGGCCTGGACAGGAGAGACCCAGTACTTC.